These T cell receptor beta chains were read from a single sample in a study of a mutant IDH1 vaccine in newly diagnosed glioma. Assay: immunoSEQ multiplex PCR; the TCRdb copy retains only in-frame clones and omits some. This table has some 55,000 clones, approximately 90% appearing once. No cognate antigen is known for these TCRs. Sequencing used PBMCs, obtained from a glioma patient whose treatment included an IDH1 peptide vaccine. Every receptor here comes from a woman between 40 and 55 years old with glioma. Both conserved end residues are part of each CDR3. A D gene is named only where the DNA matches it firmly. Some rows have no size entry. The others give once, few or many, or a class for an expanded clone.

V gene	J gene	clone size	D gene	CDR3 protein	CDR3 DNA
TRBV5-8	TRBJ2-2	-	TRBD1	CASSSTGIDTGELFF	TGTGCCAGCAGCTCGACAGGGATAGACACCGGGGAGCTGTTTTTT
TRBV5-1	TRBJ2-2	-	TRBD1	CASSLGDRLNTGELFF	TGCGCCAGCAGCTTGGGGGACAGGCTGAACACCGGGGAGCTGTTTTTT
TRBV10-1	TRBJ1-5	once	-	CASSEAINQPQHF	TGCGCCAGCAGTGAGGCGATCAATCAGCCCCAGCATTTT
TRBV6-1	TRBJ2-5	-	TRBD1	CASSEVGTARKETQYF	TGTGCCAGCAGTGAAGTTGGGACAGCCAGAAAAGAGACCCAGTACTTC
TRBV4-3	TRBJ2-2	-	-	CASSQERSGGNTGELFF	TGCGCCAGCAGCCAAGAGCGGTCCGGGGGGAACACCGGGGAGCTGTTTTTT
TRBV7-9	TRBJ2-5	-	-	CASSFKQITQETQYF	TGTGCCAGCAGCTTTAAACAGATAACCCAAGAGACCCAGTACTTC
TRBV29-1	TRBJ1-1	-	-	CSVSGDTEAFF	TGCAGCGTCTCAGGGGACACTGAAGCTTTCTTT
TRBV4-1	TRBJ2-3	once	-	CASSQAGPYTADTQYF	TGCGCCAGCAGCCAAGCCGGGCCCTACACCGCGGATACGCAGTATTTT
TRBV27	TRBJ2-5	-	-	CASSFALTGTQYF	TGTGCCAGCAGTTTCGCATTAACGGGGACCCAGTACTTC
TRBV7-9	TRBJ2-7	-	-	CASSLGGREQYF	TGTGCCAGCAGCTTAGGGGGGAGGGAGCAGTACTTC
TRBV4-2	TRBJ2-5	-	-	CASSQARRNQETQYF	TGTGCCAGCAGCCAAGCGAGGCGGAACCAAGAGACCCAGTACTTC
TRBV15	TRBJ2-3	-	TRBD2	CATSRDNQGDYRDTQYF	TGTGCCACCAGCAGAGATAATCAAGGGGACTATCGTGATACGCAGTATTTT
TRBV15	TRBJ1-1	-	-	CATSRDRRSQAFF	TGTGCCACCAGCAGAGATCGTCGATCGCAAGCTTTCTTT
TRBV7-9	TRBJ1-5	-	-	CASSNGQGNQPQHF	TGTGCCAGCAGCAATGGACAAGGCAATCAGCCCCAGCATTTT
TRBV29-1	TRBJ2-2	-	-	CSAGQLNTGELFF	TGCAGCGCCGGACAGTTGAACACCGGGGAGCTGTTTTTT
TRBV29-1	TRBJ2-7	-	TRBD1	CSVEGGLTGSLYEQYF	TGCAGCGTTGAAGGCGGCTTGACAGGGAGTCTTTACGAGCAGTACTTC
TRBV9	TRBJ2-1	-	TRBD2	CASSVGGGLAGGNEQFF	TGTGCCAGCAGCGTAGGGGGAGGACTAGCGGGAGGCAATGAGCAGTTCTTC
TRBV30	TRBJ1-4	-	TRBD1	CACAPVRGPGEKLFF	TGTGCCTGCGCACCGGTGAGGGGGCCGGGTGAAAAACTGTTTTTT
TRBV6-5	TRBJ2-7	-	TRBD1	CASRHDRGYSYEQYF	TGTGCCAGCAGACATGACAGGGGATACTCCTACGAGCAGTACTTC
TRBV28	TRBJ2-5	-	-	CASSSHSLGSETQYF	TGTGCCAGCAGTTCTCACTCTCTAGGGTCGGAGACCCAGTACTTC
TRBV13	TRBJ2-3	-	-	CASSLWDTQYF	TGTGCCAGCAGCTTGTGGGATACGCAGTATTTT
TRBV30	TRBJ1-1	-	-	CARKGWANSEAFF	TGTGCACGGAAAGGGTGGGCGAATTCAGAAGCTTTCTTT
TRBV6-5	TRBJ1-1	-	TRBD1	CASSYTGTGFEGAFF	TGTGCCAGCAGTTACACCGGGACAGGGTTTGAGGGGGCTTTCTTT
TRBV4-1	TRBJ1-2	few	-	CASSEGQSYGYTF	TGCGCCAGCAGCGAGGGACAATCCTATGGCTACACCTTC
TRBV18	TRBJ1-4	-	TRBD1	CASSLMTGATNEKLFF	TGTGCCAGCTCACTCATGACAGGGGCAACTAATGAAAAACTGTTTTTT
TRBV7-2	TRBJ2-5	-	TRBD1	CASSWTGTGKETQYF	TGTGCCAGCAGCTGGACCGGGACAGGGAAAGAGACCCAGTACTTC
TRBV18	TRBJ1-1	few	-	CASSPEVTNTEAFF	TGTGCCAGCTCACCAGAAGTCACGAACACTGAAGCTTTCTTT
TRBV4-1	TRBJ1-5	-	-	CASSQDLRALANQPQHF	TGCGCCAGCAGCCAAGACCTTAGGGCCTTGGCTAATCAGCCCCAGCATTTT
TRBV6-5	TRBJ1-4	-	TRBD1	CASSPRGRTEKLFF	TGTGCCAGCAGTCCCAGGGGGCGCACTGAAAAACTGTTTTTT
TRBV2	TRBJ2-4	-	-	CASSATVSKNIQYF	TGTGCCAGCAGTGCGACAGTCAGTAAAAACATTCAGTACTTC
TRBV27	TRBJ1-2	once	-	CASSLTGRLYGYTF	TGTGCCAGCAGTTTAACGGGACGATTATATGGCTACACCTTC
TRBV18	TRBJ2-3	-	-	CASSLTRADTQYF	TGTGCCAGCTCCCTCACGAGGGCAGATACGCAGTATTTT
TRBV10-3	TRBJ1-1	-	-	CAISEGKSPGVNTEAFF	TGTGCCATCAGTGAGGGAAAATCACCAGGGGTGAACACTGAAGCTTTCTTT
TRBV7-9	TRBJ2-5	-	-	CASRGQGQETQYF	TGTGCCAGCAGGGGCCAGGGGCAAGAGACCCAGTACTTC